This T cell receptor beta chain emerged from a study of shared clonotypes between healthy human individuals. Data came from immunoSEQ multiplex PCR; TCRdb stores just in-frame clones and leaves some out. The table has some 1.5 million clones, roughly 96% seen once. V was shortened by 1 base and J by 9 bases, with 13 bases between the two germline ends. Per germline, CDR1 MDHEN and CDR2 SYDVKM. The CDR3 is 14 residues long. V gene TRBV28 combines with J gene TRBJ2-1; D is unresolved. The clonotype was recovered from a man in his thirties or forties in good health. The sequencing input was naive CD4+ T cells sorted from blood. Subset in this sample: CD45RA+ positively selected. This CDR3 is CASSLLGMLGEQFF. CDR3 DNA: TGTGCCAGCAGTTTATTGGGAATGTTGGGTGAGCAGTTCTTC.